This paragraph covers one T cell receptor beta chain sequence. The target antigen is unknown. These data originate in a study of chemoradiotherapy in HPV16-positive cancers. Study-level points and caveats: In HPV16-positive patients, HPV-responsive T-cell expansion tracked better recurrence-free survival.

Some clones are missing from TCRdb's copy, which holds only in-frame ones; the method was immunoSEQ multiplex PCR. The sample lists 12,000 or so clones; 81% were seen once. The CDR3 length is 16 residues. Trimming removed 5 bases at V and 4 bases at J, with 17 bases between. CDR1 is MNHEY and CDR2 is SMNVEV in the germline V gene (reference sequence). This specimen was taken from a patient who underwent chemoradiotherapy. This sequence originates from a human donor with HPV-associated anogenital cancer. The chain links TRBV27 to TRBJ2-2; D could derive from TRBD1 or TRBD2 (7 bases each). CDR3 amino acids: CASSPSQGGVTGELFF. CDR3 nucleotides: TGTGCCAGCAGTCCCTCGCAGGGGGGGGTCACCGGGGAGCTGTTTTTT.